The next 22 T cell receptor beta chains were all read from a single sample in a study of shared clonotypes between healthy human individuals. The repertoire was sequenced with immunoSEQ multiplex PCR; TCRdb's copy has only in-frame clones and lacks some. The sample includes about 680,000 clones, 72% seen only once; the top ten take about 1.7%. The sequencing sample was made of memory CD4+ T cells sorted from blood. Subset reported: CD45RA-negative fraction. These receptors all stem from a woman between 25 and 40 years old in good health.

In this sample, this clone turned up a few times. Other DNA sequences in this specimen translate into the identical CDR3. This CDR3 reads CASSERVTSYEQYF. Written as DNA, the CDR3 is TGTGCCAGCAGTGAGAGGGTCACCTCCTACGAGCAGTACTTC. The gene calls are TRBV2 and TRBJ2-7, with D possibly being TRBD2 (5 bases). The CDR3 extends over 14 amino acids. Trimming shortened V by 3 bases and J by 0 bases, and 9 bases separated the two germline ends. CDR1 SNHLY and CDR2 FYNNEI come from the germline V gene.

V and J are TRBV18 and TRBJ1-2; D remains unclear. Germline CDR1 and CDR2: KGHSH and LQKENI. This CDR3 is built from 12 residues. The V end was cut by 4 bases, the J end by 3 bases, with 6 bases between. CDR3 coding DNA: TGTGCCAGCTCACTCACAGACTATGGCTACACCTTC. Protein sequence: CASSLTDYGYTF.

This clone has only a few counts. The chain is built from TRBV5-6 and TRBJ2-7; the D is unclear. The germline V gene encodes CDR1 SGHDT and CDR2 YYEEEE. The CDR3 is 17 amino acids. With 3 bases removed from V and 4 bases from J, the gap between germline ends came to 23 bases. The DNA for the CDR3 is TGTGCCAGCAGCTCCACAAAATTTCTAAAAGGGTCTTACGAGCAGTACTTC. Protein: CASSSTKFLKGSYEQYF.

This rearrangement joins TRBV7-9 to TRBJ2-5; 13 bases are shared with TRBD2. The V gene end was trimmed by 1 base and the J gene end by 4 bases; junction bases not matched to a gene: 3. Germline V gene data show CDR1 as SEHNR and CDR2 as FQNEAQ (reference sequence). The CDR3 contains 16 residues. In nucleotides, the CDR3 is TGTGCCAGCAGCTTAGATCGACTAGCGGGAGGAGAGACCCAGTACTTC. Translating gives CASSLDRLAGGETQYF.

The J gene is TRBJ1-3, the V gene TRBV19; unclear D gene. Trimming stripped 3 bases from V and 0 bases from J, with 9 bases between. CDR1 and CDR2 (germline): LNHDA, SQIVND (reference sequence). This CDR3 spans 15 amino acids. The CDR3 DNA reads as TGTGCCAGTAGTATTCTCCCAAGCTCTGGAAACACCATATATTTT. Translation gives CASSILPSSGNTIYF.

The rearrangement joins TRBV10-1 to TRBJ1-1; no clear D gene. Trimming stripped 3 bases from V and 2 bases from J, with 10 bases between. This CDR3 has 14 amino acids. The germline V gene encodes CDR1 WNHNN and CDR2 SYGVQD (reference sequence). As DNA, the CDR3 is TGCGCCAGCAGTGATCCCCAAGGAAACACTGAAGCTTTCTTT. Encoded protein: CASSDPQGNTEAFF.

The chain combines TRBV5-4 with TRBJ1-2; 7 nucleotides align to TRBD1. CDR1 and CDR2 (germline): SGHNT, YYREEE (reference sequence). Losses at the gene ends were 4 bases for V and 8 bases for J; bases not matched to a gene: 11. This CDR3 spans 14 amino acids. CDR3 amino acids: CASSRYTGVEGYTF. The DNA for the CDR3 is TGTGCCAGCAGCCGTTACACAGGGGTGGAAGGCTACACCTTC. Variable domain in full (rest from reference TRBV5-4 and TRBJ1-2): ETGVTQSPTHLIKTRGQQVTLRCSSQSGHNTVSWYQQALGQGPQFIFQYYREEENGRGNFPPRFSGLQFPNYSSELNVNALELDDSALYLCASSRYTGVEGYTFGSGTRLTVV.

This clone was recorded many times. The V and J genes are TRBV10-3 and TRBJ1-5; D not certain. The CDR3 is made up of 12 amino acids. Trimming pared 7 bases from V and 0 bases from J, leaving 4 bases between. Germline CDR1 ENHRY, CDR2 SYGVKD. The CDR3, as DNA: TGTGCCATCACTTATAGCAATCAGCCCCAGCATTTT. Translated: CAITYSNQPQHF.

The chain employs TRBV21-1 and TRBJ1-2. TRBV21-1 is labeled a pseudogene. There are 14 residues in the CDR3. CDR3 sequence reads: CASSSIRVGGGYTF. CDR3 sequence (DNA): TGTGCCAGCAGCAGTATCCGGGTGGGAGGTGGCTACACCTTC.

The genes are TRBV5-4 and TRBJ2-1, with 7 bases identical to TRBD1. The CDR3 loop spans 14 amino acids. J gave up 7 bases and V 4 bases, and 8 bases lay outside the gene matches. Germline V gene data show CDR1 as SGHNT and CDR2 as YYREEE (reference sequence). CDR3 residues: CASSPPDRKNEQFF. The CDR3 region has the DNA TGTGCCAGCAGCCCCCCGGACAGGAAAAATGAGCAGTTCTTC. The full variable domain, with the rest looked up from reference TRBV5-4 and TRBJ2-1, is ETGVTQSPTHLIKTRGQQVTLRCSSQSGHNTVSWYQQALGQGPQFIFQYYREEENGRGNFPPRFSGLQFPNYSSELNVNALELDDSALYLCASSPPDRKNEQFFGPGTRLTVL.

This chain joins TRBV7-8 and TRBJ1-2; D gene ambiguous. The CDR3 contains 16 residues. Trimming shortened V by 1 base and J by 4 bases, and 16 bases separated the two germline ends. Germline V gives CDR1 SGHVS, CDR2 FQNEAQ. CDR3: CASSLEGQPFVYGYTF. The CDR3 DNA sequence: TGTGCCAGCAGCTTAGAAGGTCAGCCTTTCGTCTATGGCTACACCTTC.

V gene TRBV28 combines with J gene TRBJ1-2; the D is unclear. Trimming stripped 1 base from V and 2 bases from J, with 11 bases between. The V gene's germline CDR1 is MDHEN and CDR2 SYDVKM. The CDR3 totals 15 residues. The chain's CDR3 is CASSLLVGLNYGYTF. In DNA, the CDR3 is TGTGCCAGCAGTTTATTGGTAGGGTTAAACTATGGCTACACCTTC.

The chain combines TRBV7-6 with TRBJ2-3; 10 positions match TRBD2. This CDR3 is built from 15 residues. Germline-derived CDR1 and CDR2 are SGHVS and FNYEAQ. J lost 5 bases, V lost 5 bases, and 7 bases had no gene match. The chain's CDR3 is CASSNSGRHGDTQYF. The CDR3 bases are TGTGCCAGCAGCAATAGCGGGAGGCATGGAGATACGCAGTATTTT.

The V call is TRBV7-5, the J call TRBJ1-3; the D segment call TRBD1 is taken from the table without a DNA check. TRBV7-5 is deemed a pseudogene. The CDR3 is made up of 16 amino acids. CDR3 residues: CVRSPGQGVSGNTIYF. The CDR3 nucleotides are TGTGTCAGAAGCCCAGGACAGGGTGTCTCTGGAAACACCATATATTTT.

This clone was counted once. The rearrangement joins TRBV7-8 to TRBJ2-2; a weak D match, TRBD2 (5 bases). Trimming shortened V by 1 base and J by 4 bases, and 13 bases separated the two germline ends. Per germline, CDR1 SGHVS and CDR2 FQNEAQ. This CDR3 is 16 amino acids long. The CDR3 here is CASSLGSAGPTGELFF. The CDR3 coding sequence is TGTGCCAGCAGCTTAGGATCGGCGGGCCCCACCGGGGAGCTGTTTTTT.

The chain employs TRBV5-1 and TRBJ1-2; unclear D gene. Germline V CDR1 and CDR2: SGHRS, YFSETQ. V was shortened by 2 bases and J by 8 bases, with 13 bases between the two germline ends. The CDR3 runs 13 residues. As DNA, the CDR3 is TGCGCCAGCAGCTTCGACTCTACCGGGGGCTACACCTTC. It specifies CASSFDSTGGYTF.

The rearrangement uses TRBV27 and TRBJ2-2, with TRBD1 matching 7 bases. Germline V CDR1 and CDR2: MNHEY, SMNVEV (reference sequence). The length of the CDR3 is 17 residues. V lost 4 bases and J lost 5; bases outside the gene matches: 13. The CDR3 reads CASSSKSTGLRTGELFF. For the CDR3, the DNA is TGTGCCAGCAGTTCTAAATCGACAGGGTTGAGGACCGGGGAGCTGTTTTTT.

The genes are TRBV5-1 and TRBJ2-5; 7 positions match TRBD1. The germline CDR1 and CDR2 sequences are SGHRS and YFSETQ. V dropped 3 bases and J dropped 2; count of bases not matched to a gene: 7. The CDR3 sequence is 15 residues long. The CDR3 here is CASSWGDRDQETQYF. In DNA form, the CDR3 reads TGCGCCAGCAGCTGGGGTGACAGGGATCAAGAGACCCAGTACTTC.

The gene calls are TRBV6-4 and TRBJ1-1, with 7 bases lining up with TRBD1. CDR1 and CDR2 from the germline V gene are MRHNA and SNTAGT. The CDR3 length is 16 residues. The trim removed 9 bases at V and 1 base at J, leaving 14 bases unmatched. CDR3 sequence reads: CARAGQCYWENTEAFF. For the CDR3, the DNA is TGTGCCAGGGCGGGACAGTGTTACTGGGAGAACACTGAAGCTTTCTTT.

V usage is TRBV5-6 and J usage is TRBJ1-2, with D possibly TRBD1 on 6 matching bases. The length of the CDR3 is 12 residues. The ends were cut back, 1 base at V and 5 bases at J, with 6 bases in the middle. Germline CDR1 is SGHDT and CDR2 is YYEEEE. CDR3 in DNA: TGTGCCAGCAGCTTGACAGGGTATGGCTACACCTTC. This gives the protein CASSLTGYGYTF.

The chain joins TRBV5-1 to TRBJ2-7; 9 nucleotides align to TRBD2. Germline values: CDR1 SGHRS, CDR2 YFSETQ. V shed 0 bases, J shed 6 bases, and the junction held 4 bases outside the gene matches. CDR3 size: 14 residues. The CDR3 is CASSLGGLASEQYF. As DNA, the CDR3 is TGCGCCAGCAGCTTGGGGGGACTAGCCTCCGAGCAGTACTTC.

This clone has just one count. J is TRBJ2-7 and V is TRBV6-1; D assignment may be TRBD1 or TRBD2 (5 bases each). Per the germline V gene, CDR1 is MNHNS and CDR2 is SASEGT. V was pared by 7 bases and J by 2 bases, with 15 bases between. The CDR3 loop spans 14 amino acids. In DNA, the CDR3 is TGTGCCAGCAACCCCGGGACCGCCACCTACGAGCAGTACTTC. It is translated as CASNPGTATYEQYF.